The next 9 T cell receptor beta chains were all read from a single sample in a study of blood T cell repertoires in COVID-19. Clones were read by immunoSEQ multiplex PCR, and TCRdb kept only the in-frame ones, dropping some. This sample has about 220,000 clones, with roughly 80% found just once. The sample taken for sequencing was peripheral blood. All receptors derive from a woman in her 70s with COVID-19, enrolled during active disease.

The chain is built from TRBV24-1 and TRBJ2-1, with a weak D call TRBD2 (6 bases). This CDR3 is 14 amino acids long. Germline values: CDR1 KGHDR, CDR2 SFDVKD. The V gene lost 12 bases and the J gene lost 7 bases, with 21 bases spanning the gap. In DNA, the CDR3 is TGTGCCGCGTCCGGGGACTTCGACACTAATGAGCAGTTCTTC. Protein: CAASGDFDTNEQFF.

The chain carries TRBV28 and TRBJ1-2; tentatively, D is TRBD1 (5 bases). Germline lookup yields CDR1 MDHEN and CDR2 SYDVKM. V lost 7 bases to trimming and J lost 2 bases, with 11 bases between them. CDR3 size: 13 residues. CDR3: CASKRGDNYGYTF. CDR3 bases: TGTGCCAGCAAGCGGGGCGACAACTATGGCTACACCTTC.

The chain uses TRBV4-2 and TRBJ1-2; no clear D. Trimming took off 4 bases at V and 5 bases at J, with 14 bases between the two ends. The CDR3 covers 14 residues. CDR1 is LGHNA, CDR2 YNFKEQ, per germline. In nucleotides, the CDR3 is TGTGCCAGCAGCCCTTCTAATCTGGAGTATGGCTACACCTTC. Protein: CASSPSNLEYGYTF.

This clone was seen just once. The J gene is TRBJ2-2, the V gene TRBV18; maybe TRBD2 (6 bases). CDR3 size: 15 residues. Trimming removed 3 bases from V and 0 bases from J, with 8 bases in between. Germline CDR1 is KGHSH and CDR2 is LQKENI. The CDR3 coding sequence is TGTGCCAGCTCACCCGCGGGACCGAACACCGGGGAGCTGTTTTTT. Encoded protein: CASSPAGPNTGELFF.

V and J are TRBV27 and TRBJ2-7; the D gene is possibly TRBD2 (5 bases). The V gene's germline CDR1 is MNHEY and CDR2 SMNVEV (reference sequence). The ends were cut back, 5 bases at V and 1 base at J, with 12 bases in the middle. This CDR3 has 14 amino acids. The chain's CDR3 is CASSPRRTSYEQYF. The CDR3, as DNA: TGTGCCAGCAGTCCCCGACGGACTTCCTACGAGCAGTACTTC.

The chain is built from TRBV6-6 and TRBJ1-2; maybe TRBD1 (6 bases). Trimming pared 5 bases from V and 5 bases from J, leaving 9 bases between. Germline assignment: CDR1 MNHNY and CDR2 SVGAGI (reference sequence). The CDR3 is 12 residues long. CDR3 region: CASSQDSYGYTF. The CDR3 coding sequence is TGTGCCAGCAGTCAGGACAGTTATGGCTACACCTTC.

The CDR3 DNA sequence: TGTGCCAGCAGCCAAGTGGGGACAGGGGGCGCAAACTATGGCTACACCTTC. Its protein product is CASSQVGTGGANYGYTF. The V call is TRBV4-2, the J call TRBJ1-2; 12 bases match TRBD1. J lost 2 bases, V lost 1 base, and 5 bases had no gene match. The germline V gene has CDR1 LGHNA and CDR2 YNFKEQ. This CDR3 comprises 17 residues.

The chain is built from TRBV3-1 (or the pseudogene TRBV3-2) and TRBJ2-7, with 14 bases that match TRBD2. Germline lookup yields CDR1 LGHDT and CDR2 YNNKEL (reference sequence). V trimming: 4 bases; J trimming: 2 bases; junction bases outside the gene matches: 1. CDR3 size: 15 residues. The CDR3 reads CASSRGLAGAYEQYF. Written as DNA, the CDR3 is TGTGCCAGCAGCCGGGGACTAGCGGGAGCCTACGAGCAGTACTTC.

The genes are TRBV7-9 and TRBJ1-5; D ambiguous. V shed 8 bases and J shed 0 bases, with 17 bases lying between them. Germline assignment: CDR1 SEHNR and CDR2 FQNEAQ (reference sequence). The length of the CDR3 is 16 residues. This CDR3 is CASRVPIRLSNQPQHF. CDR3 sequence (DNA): TGTGCCAGCCGGGTCCCCATCCGCCTTAGCAATCAGCCCCAGCATTTT.